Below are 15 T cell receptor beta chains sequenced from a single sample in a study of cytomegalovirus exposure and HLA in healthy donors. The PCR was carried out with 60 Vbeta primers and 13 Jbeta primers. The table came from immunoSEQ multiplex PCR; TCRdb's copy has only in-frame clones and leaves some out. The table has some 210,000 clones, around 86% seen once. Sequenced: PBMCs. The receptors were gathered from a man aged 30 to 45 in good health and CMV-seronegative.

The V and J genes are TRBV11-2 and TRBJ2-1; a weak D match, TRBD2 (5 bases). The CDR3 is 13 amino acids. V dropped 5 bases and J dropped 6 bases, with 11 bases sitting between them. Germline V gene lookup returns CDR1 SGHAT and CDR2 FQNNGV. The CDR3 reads CASSRGLVNEQFF. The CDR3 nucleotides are TGTGCCAGCAGCCGAGGGCTAGTCAATGAGCAGTTCTTC.

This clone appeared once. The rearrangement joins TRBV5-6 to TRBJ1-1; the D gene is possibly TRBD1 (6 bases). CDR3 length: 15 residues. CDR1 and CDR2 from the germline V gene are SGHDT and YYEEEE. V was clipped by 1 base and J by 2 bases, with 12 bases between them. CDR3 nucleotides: TGTGCCAGCAGCTTGAAGGGCAGGGGTAACACTGAAGCTTTCTTT. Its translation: CASSLKGRGNTEAFF.

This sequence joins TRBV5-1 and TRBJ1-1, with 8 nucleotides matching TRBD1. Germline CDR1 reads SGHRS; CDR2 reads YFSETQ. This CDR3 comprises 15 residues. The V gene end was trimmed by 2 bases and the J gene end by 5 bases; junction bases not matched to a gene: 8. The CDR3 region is CASSLTGTGHTEAFF. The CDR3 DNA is TGCGCCAGCAGCTTAACCGGGACAGGCCATACTGAAGCTTTCTTT.

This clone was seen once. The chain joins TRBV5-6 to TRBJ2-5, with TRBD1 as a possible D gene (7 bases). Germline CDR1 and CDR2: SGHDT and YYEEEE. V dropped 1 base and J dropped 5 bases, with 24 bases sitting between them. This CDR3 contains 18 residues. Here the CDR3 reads CASSLSGVGAGGMETQYF. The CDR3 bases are TGTGCCAGCAGCTTGAGCGGAGTCGGAGCAGGGGGGATGGAGACCCAGTACTTC. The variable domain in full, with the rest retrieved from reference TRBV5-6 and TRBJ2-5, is DAGVTQSPTHLIKTRGQQVTLRCSPKSGHDTVSWYQQALGQGPQFIFQYYEEEERQRGNFPDRFSGHQFPNYSSELNVNALLLGDSALYLCASSLSGVGAGGMETQYFGPGTRLLVL.

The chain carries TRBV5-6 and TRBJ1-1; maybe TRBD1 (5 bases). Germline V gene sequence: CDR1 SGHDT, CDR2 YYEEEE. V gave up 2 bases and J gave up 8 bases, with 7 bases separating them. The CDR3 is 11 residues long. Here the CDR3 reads CASSLRTEAFF. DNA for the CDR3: TGTGCCAGCAGCTTACGGACAGAAGCTTTCTTT.

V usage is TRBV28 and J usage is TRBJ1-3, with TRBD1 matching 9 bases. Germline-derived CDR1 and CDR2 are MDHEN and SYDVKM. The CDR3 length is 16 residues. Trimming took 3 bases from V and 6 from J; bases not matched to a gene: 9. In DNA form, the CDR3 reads TGTGCCAGCAGTTTTATTGGGACAGGGTACGAAAACACCATATATTTT. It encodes CASSFIGTGYENTIYF.

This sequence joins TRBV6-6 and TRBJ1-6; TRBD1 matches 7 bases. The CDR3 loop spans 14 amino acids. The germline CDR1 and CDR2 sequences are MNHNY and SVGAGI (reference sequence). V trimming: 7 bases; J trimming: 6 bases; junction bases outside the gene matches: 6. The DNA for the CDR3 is TGTGCCAGCATCGTAAACAGGGGTAATTCACCCCTCCACTTT. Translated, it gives CASIVNRGNSPLHF.

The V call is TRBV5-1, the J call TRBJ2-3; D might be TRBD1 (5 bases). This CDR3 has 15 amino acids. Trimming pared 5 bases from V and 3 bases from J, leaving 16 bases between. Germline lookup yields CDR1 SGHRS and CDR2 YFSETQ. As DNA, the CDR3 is TGCGCCAGCAGATTTGGACAAGGTGGGACAGATACGCAGTATTTT. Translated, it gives CASRFGQGGTDTQYF.

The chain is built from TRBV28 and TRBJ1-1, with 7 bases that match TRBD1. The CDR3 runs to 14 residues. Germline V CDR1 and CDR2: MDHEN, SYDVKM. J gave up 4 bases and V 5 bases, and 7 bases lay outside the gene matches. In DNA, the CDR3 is TGTGCCAGCAGTCCATCCTCAGGGGGCACTGAAGCTTTCTTT. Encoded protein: CASSPSSGGTEAFF.

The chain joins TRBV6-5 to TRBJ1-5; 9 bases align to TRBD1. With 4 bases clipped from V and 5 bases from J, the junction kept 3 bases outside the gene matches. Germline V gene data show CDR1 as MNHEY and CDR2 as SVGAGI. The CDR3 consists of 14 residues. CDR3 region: CASSSQGADQPQHF. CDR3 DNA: TGTGCCAGCAGTTCACAGGGGGCGGATCAGCCCCAGCATTTT.

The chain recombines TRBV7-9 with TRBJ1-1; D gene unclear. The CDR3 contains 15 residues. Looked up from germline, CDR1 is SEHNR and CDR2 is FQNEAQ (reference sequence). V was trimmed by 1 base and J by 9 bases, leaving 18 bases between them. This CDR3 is CASSLDPIPGSKAFF. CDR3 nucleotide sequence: TGTGCCAGCAGCTTAGACCCAATTCCCGGGTCCAAAGCTTTCTTT.

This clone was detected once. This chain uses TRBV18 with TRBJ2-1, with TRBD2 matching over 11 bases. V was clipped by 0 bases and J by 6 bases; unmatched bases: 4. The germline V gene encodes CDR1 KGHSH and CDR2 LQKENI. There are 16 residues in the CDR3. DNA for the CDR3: TGTGCCAGCTCACCACCCCTAGCGGGAGGCTCCAATGAGCAGTTCTTC. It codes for CASSPPLAGGSNEQFF.

Here the CDR3 DNA reads TGTGCCTGGAGGGGAGGGGAGACCCAGTACTTC. Residues: CAWRGGETQYF. The rearrangement uses TRBV30 and TRBJ2-5; TRBD2 matches 7 bases. The germline V gene has CDR1 GTSNPN and CDR2 SVGIG (reference sequence). The CDR3 has 11 residues. V lost 3 bases and J lost 5; bases outside the gene matches: 0. The full variable domain, in which reference TRBV30 and TRBJ2-5 provide the parts outside the CDR3, is SQTIHQWPATLVQPVGSPLSLECTVEGTSNPNLYWYRQAAGRGLQLLFYSVGIGQISSEVPQNLSASRPQDRQFILSSKKLLLSDSGFYLCAWRGGETQYFGPGTRLLVL.

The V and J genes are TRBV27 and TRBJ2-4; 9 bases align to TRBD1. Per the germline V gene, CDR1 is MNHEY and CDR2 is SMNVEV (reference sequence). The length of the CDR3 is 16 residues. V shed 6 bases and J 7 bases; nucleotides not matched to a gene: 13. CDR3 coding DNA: TGTGCCAGCAGAATGGGGACAGGGTACGGCGGGAACATTCAGTACTTC. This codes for CASRMGTGYGGNIQYF.

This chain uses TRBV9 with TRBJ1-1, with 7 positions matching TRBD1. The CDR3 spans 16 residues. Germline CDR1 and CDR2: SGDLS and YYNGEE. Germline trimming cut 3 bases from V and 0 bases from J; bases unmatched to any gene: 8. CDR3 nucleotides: TGTGCCAGCAGCGCACAGGGGACGGGAATGAACACTGAAGCTTTCTTT. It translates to CASSAQGTGMNTEAFF.